Reported below is one T cell receptor (beta chain). The sample comes from a study of technical replicates of blood from several donors. Profiling relied on immunoSEQ multiplex PCR, and the TCRdb table lists in-frame clones only, not all of them. This table holds over 85,000 clones, around 96% found once. This CDR3 has 18 amino acids. Trimming removed 4 bases from V and 7 bases from J, with 29 bases in between. The germline CDR1 and CDR2 sequences are SGHRS and YFSETQ. Sequencing was carried out using T cells isolated from PBMCs. The receptor's source is a human donor in good health. V gene TRBV5-1 combines with J gene TRBJ1-2; perhaps TRBD1 as D (6 bases). CDR3 bases: TGCGCCAGCAGCGATTTTCAGGACAGCCGTGTGGCAAATCGTGGCTACACCTTC. Its protein is CASSDFQDSRVANRGYTF.